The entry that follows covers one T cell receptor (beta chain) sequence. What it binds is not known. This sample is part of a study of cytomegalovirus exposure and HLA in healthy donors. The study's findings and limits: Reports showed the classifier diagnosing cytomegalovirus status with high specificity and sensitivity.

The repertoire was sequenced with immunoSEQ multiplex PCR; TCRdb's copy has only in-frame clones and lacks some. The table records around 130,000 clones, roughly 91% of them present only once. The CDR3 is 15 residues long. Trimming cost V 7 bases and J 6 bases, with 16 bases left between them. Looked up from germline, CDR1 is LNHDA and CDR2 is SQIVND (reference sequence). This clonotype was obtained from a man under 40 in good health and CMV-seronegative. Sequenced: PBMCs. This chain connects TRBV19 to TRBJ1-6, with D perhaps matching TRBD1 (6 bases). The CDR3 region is CASTPAQGFNSPLHF. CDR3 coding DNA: TGTGCCAGTACCCCAGCTCAGGGGTTTAATTCACCCCTCCACTTT.